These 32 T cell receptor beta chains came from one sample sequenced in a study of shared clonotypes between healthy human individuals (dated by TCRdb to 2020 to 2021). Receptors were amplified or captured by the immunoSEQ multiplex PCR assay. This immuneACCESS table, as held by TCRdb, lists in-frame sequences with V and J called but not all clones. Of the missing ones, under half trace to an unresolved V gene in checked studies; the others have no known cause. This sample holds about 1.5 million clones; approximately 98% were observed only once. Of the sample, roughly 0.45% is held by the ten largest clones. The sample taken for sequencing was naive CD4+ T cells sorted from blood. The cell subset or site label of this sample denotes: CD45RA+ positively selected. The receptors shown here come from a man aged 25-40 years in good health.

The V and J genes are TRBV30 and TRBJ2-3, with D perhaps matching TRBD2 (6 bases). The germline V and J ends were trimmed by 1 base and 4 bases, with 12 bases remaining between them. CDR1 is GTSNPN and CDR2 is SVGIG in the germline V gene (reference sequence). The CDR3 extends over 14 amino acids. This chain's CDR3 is CAWSGGLFADTQYF. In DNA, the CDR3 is TGTGCCTGGAGTGGGGGACTTTTCGCAGATACGCAGTATTTT.

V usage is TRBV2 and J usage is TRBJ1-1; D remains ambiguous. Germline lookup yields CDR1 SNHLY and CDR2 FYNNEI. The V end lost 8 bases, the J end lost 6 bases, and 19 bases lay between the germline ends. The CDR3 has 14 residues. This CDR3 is CASLAVAGSAEAFF. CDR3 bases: TGTGCCAGCTTGGCGGTTGCAGGAAGCGCTGAAGCTTTCTTT.

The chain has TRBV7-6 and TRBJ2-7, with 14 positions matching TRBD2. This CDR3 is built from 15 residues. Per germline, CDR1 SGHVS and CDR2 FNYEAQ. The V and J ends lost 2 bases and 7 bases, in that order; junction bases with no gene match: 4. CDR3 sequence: CASSLRLAGGREQYF. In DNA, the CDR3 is TGTGCCAGCAGCTTACGACTAGCGGGAGGGCGGGAGCAGTACTTC. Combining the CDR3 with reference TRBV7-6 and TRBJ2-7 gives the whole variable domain GAGVSQSPRYKVTKRGQDVALRCDPISGHVSLYWYRQALGQGPEFLTYFNYEAQQDKSGLPNDRFSAERPEGSISTLTIQRTEQRDSAMYRCASSLRLAGGREQYFGPGTRLTVT.

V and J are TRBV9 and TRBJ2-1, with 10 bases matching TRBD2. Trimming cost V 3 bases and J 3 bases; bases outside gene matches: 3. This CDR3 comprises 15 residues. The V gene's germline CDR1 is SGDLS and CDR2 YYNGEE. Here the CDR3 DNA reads TGTGCCAGCAGCGGGATAGCGGGAGGCTACAATGAGCAGTTCTTC. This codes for CASSGIAGGYNEQFF.

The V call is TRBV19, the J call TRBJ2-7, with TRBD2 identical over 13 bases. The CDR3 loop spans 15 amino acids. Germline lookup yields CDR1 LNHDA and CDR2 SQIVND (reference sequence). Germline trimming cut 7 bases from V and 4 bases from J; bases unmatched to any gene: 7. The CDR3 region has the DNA TGTGCCAGTACCAGGACTAGCGGGAGTAGGTACGAGCAGTACTTC. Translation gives CASTRTSGSRYEQYF.

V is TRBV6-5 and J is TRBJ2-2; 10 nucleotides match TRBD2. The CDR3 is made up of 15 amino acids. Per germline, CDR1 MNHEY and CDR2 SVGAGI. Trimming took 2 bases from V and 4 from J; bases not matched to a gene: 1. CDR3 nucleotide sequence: TGTGCCAGCAGTTACCTAGCGGGAGCCACCGGGGAGCTGTTTTTT. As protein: CASSYLAGATGELFF.

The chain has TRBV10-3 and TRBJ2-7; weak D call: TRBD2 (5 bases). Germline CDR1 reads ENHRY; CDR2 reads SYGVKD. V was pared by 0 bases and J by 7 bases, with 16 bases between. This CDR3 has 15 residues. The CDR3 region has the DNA TGTGCCATCAGTGAGTCAGTTGGGAGTCGAGGTGAGCAGTACTTC. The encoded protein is CAISESVGSRGEQYF.

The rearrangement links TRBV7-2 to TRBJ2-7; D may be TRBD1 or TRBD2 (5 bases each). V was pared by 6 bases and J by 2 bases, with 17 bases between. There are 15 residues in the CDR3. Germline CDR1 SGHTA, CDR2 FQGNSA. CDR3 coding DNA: TGTGCCAGCAGTTTCGACGGGACCGACCCCTACGAGCAGTACTTC. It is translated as CASSFDGTDPYEQYF.

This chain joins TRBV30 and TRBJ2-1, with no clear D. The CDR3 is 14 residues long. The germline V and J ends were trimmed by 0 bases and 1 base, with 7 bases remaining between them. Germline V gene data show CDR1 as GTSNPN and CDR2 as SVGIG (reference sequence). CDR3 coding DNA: TGTGCCTGGAGTGTACAAGGGTCCTACAATGAGCAGTTCTTC. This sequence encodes CAWSVQGSYNEQFF.

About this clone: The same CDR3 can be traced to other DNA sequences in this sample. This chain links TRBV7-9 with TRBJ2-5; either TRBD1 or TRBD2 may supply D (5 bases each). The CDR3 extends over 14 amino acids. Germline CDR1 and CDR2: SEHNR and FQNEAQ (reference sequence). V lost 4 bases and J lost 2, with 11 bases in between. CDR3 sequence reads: CASSSLGGQETQYF. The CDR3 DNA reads TGTGCCAGCAGCTCCCTTGGGGGTCAAGAGACCCAGTACTTC.

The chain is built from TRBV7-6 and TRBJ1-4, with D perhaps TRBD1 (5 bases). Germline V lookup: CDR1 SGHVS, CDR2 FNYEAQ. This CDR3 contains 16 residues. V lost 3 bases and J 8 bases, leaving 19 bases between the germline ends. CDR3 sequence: CASSLRPGAGSEKLFF. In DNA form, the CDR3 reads TGTGCCAGCAGCTTGCGGCCCGGGGCAGGGAGCGAAAAACTGTTTTTT.

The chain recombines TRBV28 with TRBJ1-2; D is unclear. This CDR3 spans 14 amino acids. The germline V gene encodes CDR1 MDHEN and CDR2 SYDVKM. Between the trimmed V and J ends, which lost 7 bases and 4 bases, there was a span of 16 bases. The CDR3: CASIESGIFYGYTF. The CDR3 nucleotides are TGTGCCAGCATCGAGTCGGGGATCTTCTATGGCTACACCTTC.

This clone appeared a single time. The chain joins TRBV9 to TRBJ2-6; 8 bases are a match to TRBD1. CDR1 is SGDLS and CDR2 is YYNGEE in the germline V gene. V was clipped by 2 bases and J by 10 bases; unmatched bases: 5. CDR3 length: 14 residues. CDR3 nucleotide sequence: TGTGCCAGCAGCGTTGGGACAGGACCAAACGTCCTGACTTTC. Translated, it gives CASSVGTGPNVLTF.

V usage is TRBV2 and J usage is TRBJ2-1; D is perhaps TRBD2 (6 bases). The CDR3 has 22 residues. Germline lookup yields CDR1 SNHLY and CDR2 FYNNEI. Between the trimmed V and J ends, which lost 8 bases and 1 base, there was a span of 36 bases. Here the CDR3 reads CASSRRSPPGSVMRGSYNEQFF. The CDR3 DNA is TGTGCCAGCTCACGTAGGTCGCCTCCCGGGAGTGTTATGCGGGGTTCCTACAATGAGCAGTTCTTC.

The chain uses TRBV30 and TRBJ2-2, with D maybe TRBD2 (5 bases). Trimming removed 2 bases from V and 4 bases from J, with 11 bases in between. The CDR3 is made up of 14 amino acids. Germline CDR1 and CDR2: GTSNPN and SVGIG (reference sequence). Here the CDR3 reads CAWSPPGSTGELFF. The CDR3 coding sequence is TGTGCCTGGAGTCCCCCGGGGAGCACCGGGGAGCTGTTTTTT.

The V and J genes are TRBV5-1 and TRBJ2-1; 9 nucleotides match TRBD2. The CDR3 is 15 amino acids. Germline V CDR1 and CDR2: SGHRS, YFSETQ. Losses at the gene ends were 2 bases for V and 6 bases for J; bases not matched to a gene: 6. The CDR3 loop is CASSLTTSGFNEQFF. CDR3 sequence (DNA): TGCGCCAGCAGCTTAACAACTAGCGGGTTCAATGAGCAGTTCTTC.

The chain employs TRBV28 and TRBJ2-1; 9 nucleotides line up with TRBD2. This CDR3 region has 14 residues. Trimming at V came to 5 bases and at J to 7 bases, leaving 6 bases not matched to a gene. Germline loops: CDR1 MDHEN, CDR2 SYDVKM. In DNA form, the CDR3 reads TGTGCCAGCAGTAGGCTAGCGGGAAGGAATGAGCAGTTCTTC. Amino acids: CASSRLAGRNEQFF.

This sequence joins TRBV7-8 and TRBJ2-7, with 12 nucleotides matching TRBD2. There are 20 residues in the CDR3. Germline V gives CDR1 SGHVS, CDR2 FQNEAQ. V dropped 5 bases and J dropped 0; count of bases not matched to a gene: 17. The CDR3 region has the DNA TGTGCCAGCAGCCTAACCCACCTAGCGGGAGGGCCCCTCGGCTCCTACGAGCAGTACTTC. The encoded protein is CASSLTHLAGGPLGSYEQYF.

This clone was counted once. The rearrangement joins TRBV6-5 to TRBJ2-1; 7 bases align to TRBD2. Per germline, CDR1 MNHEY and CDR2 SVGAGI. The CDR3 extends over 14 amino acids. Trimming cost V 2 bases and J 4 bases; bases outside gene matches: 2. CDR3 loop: CASSYGTTYNEQFF. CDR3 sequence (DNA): TGTGCCAGCAGTTACGGGACTACTTACAATGAGCAGTTCTTC.

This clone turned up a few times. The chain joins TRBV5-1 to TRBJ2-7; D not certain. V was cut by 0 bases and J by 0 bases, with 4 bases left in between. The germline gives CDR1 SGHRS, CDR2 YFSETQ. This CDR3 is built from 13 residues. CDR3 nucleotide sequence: TGCGCCAGCAGCTTGGTTCCCTCCTACGAGCAGTACTTC. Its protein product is CASSLVPSYEQYF.

CDR3 sequence: CASSQSISSYNEQFF. The CDR3 DNA follows: TGTGCCAGCAGTCAAAGCATAAGCTCCTACAATGAGCAGTTCTTC. The chain carries TRBV6-1 and TRBJ2-1; no clear D gene. The germline V gene encodes CDR1 MNHNS and CDR2 SASEGT. The CDR3 loop spans 15 amino acids. V lost 5 bases, J lost 0 bases, and 11 bases lay in between.

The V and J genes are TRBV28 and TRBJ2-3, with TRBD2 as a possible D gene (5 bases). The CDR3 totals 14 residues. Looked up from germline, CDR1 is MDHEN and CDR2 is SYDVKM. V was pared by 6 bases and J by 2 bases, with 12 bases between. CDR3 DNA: TGTGCCAGCAGGCCTATGAGGGCCACAGATACGCAGTATTTT. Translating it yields CASRPMRATDTQYF.

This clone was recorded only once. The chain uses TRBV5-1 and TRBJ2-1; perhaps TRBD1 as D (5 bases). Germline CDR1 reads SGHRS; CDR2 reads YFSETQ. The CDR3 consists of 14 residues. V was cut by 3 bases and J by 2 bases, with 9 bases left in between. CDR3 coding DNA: TGCGCCAGCAGCTCCAGGACAACCTACAATGAGCAGTTCTTC. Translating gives CASSSRTTYNEQFF.

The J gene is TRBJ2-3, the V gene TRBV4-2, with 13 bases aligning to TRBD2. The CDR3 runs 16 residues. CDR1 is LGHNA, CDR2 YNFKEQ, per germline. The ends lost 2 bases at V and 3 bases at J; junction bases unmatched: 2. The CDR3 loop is CASSQWTSGSTDTQYF. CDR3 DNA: TGTGCCAGCAGCCAATGGACTAGCGGGAGTACAGATACGCAGTATTTT.

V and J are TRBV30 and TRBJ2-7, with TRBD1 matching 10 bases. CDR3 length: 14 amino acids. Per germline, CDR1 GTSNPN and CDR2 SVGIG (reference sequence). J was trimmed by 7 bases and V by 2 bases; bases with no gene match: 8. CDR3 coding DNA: TGTGCCTGGAGTCCGGGACAGGGGATCTGGGAGCAGTACTTC. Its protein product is CAWSPGQGIWEQYF.

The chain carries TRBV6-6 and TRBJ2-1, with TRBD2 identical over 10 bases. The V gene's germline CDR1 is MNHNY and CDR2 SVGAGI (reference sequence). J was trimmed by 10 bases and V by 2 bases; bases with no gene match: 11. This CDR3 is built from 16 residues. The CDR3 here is CASSYRRTSGGQEQFF. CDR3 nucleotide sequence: TGTGCCAGCAGTTACAGGAGGACTAGCGGAGGGCAGGAGCAGTTCTTC.

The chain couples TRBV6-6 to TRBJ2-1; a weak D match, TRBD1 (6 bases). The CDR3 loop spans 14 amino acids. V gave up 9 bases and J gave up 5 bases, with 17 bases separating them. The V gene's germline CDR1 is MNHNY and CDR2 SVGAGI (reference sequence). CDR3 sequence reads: CASSGQNKDNEQFF. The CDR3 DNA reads TGTGCCAGTTCAGGACAGAACAAGGACAATGAGCAGTTCTTC.

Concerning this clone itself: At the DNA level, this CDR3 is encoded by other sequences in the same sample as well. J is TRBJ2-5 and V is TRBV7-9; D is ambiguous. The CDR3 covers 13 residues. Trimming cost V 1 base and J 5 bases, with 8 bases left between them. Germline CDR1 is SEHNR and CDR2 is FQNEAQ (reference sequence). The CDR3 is CASSLVGLETQYF. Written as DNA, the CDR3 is TGTGCCAGCAGCTTAGTAGGGTTGGAGACCCAGTACTTC.

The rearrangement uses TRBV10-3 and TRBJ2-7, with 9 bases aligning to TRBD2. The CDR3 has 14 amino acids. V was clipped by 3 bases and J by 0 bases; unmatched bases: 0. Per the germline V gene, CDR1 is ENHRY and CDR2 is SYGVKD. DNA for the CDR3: TGTGCCATCAGTGAACTAGCGGGCTCCTACGAGCAGTACTTC. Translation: CAISELAGSYEQYF.

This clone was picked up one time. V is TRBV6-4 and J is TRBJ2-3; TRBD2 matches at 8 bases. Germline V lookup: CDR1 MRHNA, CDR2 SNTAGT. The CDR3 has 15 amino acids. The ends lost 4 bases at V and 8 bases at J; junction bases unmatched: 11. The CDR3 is CASSVTGTRSGTQYF. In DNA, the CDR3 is TGTGCCAGCAGTGTTACCGGGACTAGAAGTGGTACGCAGTATTTT.

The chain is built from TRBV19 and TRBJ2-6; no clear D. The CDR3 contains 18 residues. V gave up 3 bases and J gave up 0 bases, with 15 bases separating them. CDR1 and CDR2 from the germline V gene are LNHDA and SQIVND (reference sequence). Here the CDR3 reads CASSMVYGQSSGANVLTF. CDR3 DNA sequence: TGTGCCAGTAGTATGGTATATGGGCAGAGCTCTGGGGCCAACGTCCTGACTTTC.

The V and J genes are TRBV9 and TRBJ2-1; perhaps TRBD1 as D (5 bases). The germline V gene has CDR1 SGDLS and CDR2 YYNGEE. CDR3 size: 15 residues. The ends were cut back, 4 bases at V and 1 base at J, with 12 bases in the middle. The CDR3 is CASSRDTGSYNEQFF. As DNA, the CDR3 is TGTGCCAGCAGCCGAGACACAGGATCCTACAATGAGCAGTTCTTC.